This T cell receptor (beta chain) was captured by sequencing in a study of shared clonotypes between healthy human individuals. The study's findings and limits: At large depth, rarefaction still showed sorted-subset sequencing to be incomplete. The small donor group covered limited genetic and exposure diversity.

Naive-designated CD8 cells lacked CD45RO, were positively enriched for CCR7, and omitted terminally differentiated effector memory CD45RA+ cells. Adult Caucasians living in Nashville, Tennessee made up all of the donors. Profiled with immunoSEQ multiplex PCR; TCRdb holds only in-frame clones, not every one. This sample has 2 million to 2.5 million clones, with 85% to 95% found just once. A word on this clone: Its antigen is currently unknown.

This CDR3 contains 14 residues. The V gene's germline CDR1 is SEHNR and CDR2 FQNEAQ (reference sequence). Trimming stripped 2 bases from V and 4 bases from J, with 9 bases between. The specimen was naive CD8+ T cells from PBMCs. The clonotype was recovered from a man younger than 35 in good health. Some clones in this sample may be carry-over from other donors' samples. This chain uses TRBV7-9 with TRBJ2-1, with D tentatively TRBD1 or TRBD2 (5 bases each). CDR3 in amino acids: CASSLPEGYNEQFF. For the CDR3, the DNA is TGTGCCAGCAGCTTACCAGAGGGGTACAATGAGCAGTTCTTC.